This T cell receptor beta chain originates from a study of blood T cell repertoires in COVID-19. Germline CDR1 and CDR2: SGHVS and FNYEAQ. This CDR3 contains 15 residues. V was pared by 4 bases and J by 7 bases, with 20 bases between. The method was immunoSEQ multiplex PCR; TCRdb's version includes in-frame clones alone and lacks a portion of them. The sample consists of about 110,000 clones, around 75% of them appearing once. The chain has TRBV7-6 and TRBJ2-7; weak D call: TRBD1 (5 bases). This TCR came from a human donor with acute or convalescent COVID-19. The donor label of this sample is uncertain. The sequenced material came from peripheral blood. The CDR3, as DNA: TGTGCCAGCAGCTCTCTTGGGCTGGGGCTGGGAGAGCAGTACTTC. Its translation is CASSSLGLGLGEQYF.